These T cell receptor beta chains were read from a single sample in a study of technical replicates of blood from several donors. Some clones are missing from TCRdb's copy, which holds only in-frame ones; the method was immunoSEQ multiplex PCR. This table has tens of thousands of clones, almost 98% appearing once. The sequencing input was T cells isolated from PBMCs. The receptors stem from a human donor in good health. The CDR3 runs from the conserved cysteine through the conserved F or W. The D gene is left open where the match is weak. The size entry is marked missing in some rows and otherwise reads once, few, many or a size class.

J gene,V gene,clone size,D gene,CDR3 DNA,CDR3 protein
TRBJ1-5,TRBV2,.,.,TGTGCCAGCAGTGCCACACGACGGGGAAATCAGCCCCAGCATTTT,CASSATRRGNQPQHF
TRBJ2-1,TRBV7-2,.,.,TGTGCCAGCAGCTTATACGCGGGATCCTACAATGAGCAGTTCTTC,CASSLYAGSYNEQFF
TRBJ2-7,TRBV5-1,.,TRBD1,TGCGCCAGCAGCTCATCACAGGGGGCTTCCGAGCAGTACTTC,CASSSSQGASEQYF
TRBJ1-2,TRBV19,.,.,TGTGCCAGTAGTATGCGAGGGAATGGCTACACCTTC,CASSMRGNGYTF
TRBJ2-3,TRBV11-2,.,.,TGTGCCAGCAGCTTACAATCGGCGGGGGCCCCAGATACGCAGTATTTT,CASSLQSAGAPDTQYF
TRBJ2-3,TRBV29-1,.,TRBD2,TGCAGCGTTGACGTACGTCGAGCGGGAGTCTCAGATACGCAGTATTTT,CSVDVRRAGVSDTQYF
TRBJ2-7,TRBV28,.,.,TGTGCCAGCACTTTGACAGGAACCTACGAGCAGTACTTC,CASTLTGTYEQYF
TRBJ2-3,TRBV21-1,.,.,TGTGCCAGCAGGACGGTAGCGGGGGGGTTCACAGATACGCAGTATTTT,CASRTVAGGFTDTQYF
TRBJ2-2,TRBV5-1,once,.,TGCGCCAGCAGCTTCGGCGGGCCGAACACCGGGGAGCTGTTTTTT,CASSFGGPNTGELFF
TRBJ1-1,TRBV27,.,TRBD1,TGTGCCAGCAGTCCTTCCGGACAGGGGGCGCGGGACACTGAAGCTTTCTTT,CASSPSGQGARDTEAFF
TRBJ2-3,TRBV5-1,.,TRBD1,TGCGCCAGCACCGGGACAGGGCGCACAGATACGCAGTATTTT,CASTGTGRTDTQYF
TRBJ1-2,TRBV7-9,.,TRBD1,TGTGCCAGCAGCCTGACAGGGTATGGCTACACCTTC,CASSLTGYGYTF
TRBJ2-7,TRBV10-3,.,TRBD2,TGTGCCATCACCGGGGGGGTCGGTTACGAGCAGTACTTC,CAITGGVGYEQYF
TRBJ1-5,TRBV28,.,.,TGTGCCAGCAGCCGTACCGGGACACGGGCTCATCAGCCCCAGCATTTT,CASSRTGTRAHQPQHF
TRBJ2-3,TRBV29-1,.,TRBD1,TGCAGCGTTGTACAGGGGACAGATACGCAGTATTTT,CSVVQGTDTQYF
TRBJ2-7,TRBV10-1,.,.,TGCGCCAGCAGAATGAGGTCGGGGCAGTACTTC,CASRMRSGQYF
TRBJ2-3,TRBV29-1,.,.,TGCAGTATAGGGGGCCAGGGGATTTCGGGAGCCAGCACAGATACGCAGTATTTT,CSIGGQGISGASTDTQYF
TRBJ2-1,TRBV7-9,.,.,TGTGCCAGCAGCTTAAGCGACCTGACGCAGTTCTTC,CASSLSDLTQFF
TRBJ2-7,TRBV19,.,.,TGTGCCAGTAGTATGGTTGGGCAGATCTACGAGCAGTACTTC,CASSMVGQIYEQYF
TRBJ2-3,TRBV27,.,.,TGTGCCAGCAGGGTCTTGACTAGTCCCTATACGCAGTATTTT,CASRVLTSPYTQYF
TRBJ2-5,TRBV9,.,TRBD2,TGTGCCAGCAGCGTATCCAGCGGGGGACAAGAGACCCAGTACTTC,CASSVSSGGQETQYF
TRBJ1-1,TRBV28,.,.,TGTGCCAGCAGGGAACAGGGCAGGGCTTTCTTT,CASREQGRAFF
TRBJ1-5,TRBV10-1,.,.,TGCGCCAGCAGTGAACCTGGGGGGTCGGGGGAAATGGGTCAGCCCCAGCATTTT,CASSEPGGSGEMGQPQHF
TRBJ2-3,TRBV7-3,.,.,TGTGCCAGCAGCAGGGGGACAGATACGCAGTATTTT,CASSRGTDTQYF
TRBJ2-7,TRBV7-9,.,TRBD1,TGTGCCAGCAGCTCGGGACAGAGCTCCTACGAGCAGTACTTC,CASSSGQSSYEQYF
TRBJ1-1,TRBV29-1,once,.,TGCAGCGTTTCGGGTTTCATGAACACTGAAGCTTTCTTT,CSVSGFMNTEAFF
TRBJ2-2,TRBV7-9,.,TRBD2,TGTGCCAGCAGCTTAGTCCCCAGCGGGAGGGCCTCGGGCACCGGGGAGCTGTTTTTT,CASSLVPSGRASGTGELFF
TRBJ1-2,TRBV9,.,.,TGTGCCAGCAGCGTAGGGGGAGACTCGTATGGCTACACCTTC,CASSVGGDSYGYTF
TRBJ1-2,TRBV5-6,.,TRBD1,TGTGCCAGCAGCCCCGGAGAGGGGGCGTACTATGGCTACACCTTC,CASSPGEGAYYGYTF
TRBJ1-5,TRBV7-8,.,.,TGTGCCAGCAGCATCAACAGGGACAATCAGCCCCAGCATTTT,CASSINRDNQPQHF
TRBJ1-4,TRBV18,.,.,TGTGCCAGCTCCCCCCCTGGCACTAATGAAAAACTGTTTTTT,CASSPPGTNEKLFF
TRBJ2-7,TRBV27,.,TRBD1,TGTGCCAGCAGTAGGGTAACAGGGGCCCCTCGTCTCTACGAGCAGTACTTC,CASSRVTGAPRLYEQYF
TRBJ2-7,TRBV5-5,.,.,TGTGCCAGCAGCGGAGGTACACCGGGACAACCCTTCTACGAGCAGTACTTC,CASSGGTPGQPFYEQYF
TRBJ2-1,TRBV5-1,once,TRBD1,TGCGCCAGCAGCTTGGACAGGGGACAGTTCTTC,CASSLDRGQFF
TRBJ2-5,TRBV27,.,TRBD2,TGTGCCAGCAGTAAATTCTCGACTAGCGCTTTACAAGAGACCCAGTACTTC,CASSKFSTSALQETQYF
TRBJ1-2,TRBV19,.,.,TGTGCCTCCAGACAGTCCTCTAACTATGGCTACACCTTC,CASRQSSNYGYTF
TRBJ1-1,TRBV28,.,TRBD1,TGTGCCAGCAGTAAAATCGGGACAGGGACCTGGAGGACTGAAGCTTTCTTT,CASSKIGTGTWRTEAFF
TRBJ2-2,TRBV6-1,.,.,TGTGCCAGCACCAGAATCGAAACGACCGGGGAGCTGTTTTTT,CASTRIETTGELFF
TRBJ2-5,TRBV2,.,TRBD2,TGTGCCAGCAGTGAACCGGCTAGCGGGACCCAAGAGACCCAGTACTTC,CASSEPASGTQETQYF
TRBJ1-2,TRBV28,.,.,TGTGCCAGCAGTCCCCCACAGGGCCCCCATGGCTACACCTTC,CASSPPQGPHGYTF
TRBJ2-2,TRBV2,.,.,TGTGCCAGCAGTGATTCGGACCTTGGGGGGATGGATCTCTCGTCGAACACCGGGGAGCTGTTTTTT,CASSDSDLGGMDLSSNTGELFF
TRBJ1-5,TRBV4-1,.,TRBD1,TGCGCCAGCAGCCAGGGACAGGGGCCGTCGAATCAGCCCCAGCATTTT,CASSQGQGPSNQPQHF
TRBJ2-3,TRBV6-1,.,.,TGTGCCAGCAGTGAATATATAATGGATACGCAGTATTTT,CASSEYIMDTQYF
TRBJ2-1,TRBV9,.,TRBD2,TGTGCCAGCAGCCCTGGGGGGGACTACAATGAGCAGTTCTTC,CASSPGGDYNEQFF
TRBJ1-2,TRBV18,.,.,TGTGCCAGCTCACCGGCCCAGGGAGGAACATATGGCTACACCTTC,CASSPAQGGTYGYTF
TRBJ2-7,TRBV4-1,.,TRBD2,TGCGCCAGCAGCCAAGATAGCGGGGGCCACGAGCAGTACTTC,CASSQDSGGHEQYF
TRBJ1-2,TRBV10-3,.,.,TGTGCCATCAGTTCTAGGGCGCAGGAGGATGGCTACACCTTC,CAISSRAQEDGYTF
TRBJ1-4,TRBV7-9,.,.,TGTGCCAGCAGCTCCAGACGGGATGAAAAACTGTTTTTT,CASSSRRDEKLFF
TRBJ2-7,TRBV30,.,.,TGTGCCTCCAAACCGTCAGGGCTGCTACAAAATCCCTACGAGCAGTACTTC,CASKPSGLLQNPYEQYF
TRBJ2-5,TRBV28,.,TRBD2,TGTGCCAGCAGTTTATATCGGCTAGCGGGAGGGGAGACCCAGTACTTC,CASSLYRLAGGETQYF
TRBJ1-6,TRBV4-1,.,.,TGCGCCAGCAACGGGACATATCGGTCACCCCTCCACTTT,CASNGTYRSPLHF
TRBJ2-3,TRBV6-4,.,.,TGTGCCAGCAGTGTGGATGGGGCGACAGATACGCAGTATTTT,CASSVDGATDTQYF
TRBJ2-1,TRBV27,.,TRBD2,TGTGCCAGTGGGGGGGGTGTCGGGGCCACCTACAATGAGCAGTTCTTC,CASGGGVGATYNEQFF
TRBJ2-7,TRBV11-1,.,.,TGTGCCAGCAGCCCCCTGTGGGCAAAGTCCTACGAGCAGTACTTC,CASSPLWAKSYEQYF
TRBJ2-1,TRBV19,.,.,TGTGCCAGTATGCGGGGACGAAACCACAATGAGCAGTTCTTC,CASMRGRNHNEQFF
TRBJ1-1,TRBV7-9,.,.,TGTGCCAGCAGCTCCAGGGATTTGGGGGCGAACACTGAAGCTTTCTTT,CASSSRDLGANTEAFF
TRBJ1-2,TRBV15,.,.,TGTGCCACCAGCAGGGGAGGCAGTTCTAACTATGGCTACACCTTC,CATSRGGSSNYGYTF